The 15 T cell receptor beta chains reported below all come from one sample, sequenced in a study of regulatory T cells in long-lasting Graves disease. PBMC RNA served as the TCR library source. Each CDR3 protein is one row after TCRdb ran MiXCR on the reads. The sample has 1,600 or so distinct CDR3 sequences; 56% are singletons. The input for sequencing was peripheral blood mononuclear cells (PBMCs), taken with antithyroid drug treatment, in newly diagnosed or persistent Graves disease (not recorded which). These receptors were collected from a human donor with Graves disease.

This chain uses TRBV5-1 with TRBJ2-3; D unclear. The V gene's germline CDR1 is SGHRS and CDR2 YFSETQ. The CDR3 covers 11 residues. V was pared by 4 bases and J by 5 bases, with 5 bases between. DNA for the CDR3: TGCGCCAGCAGCGCAAAAGATACGCAGTATTTT. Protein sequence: CASSAKDTQYF.

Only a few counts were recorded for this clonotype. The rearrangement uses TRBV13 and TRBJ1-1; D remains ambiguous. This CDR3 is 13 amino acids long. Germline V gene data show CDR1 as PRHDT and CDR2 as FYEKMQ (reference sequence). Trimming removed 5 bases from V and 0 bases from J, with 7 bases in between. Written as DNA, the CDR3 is TGTGCCAGCAGCCCCCGGATGAACACTGAAGCTTTCTTT. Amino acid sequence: CASSPRMNTEAFF.

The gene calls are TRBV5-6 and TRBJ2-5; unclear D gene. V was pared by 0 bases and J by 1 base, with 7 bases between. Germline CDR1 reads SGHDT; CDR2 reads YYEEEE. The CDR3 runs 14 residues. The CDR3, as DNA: TGTGCCAGCAGCTTGGTTCATTTCCAAGAGACCCAGTACTTC. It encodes CASSLVHFQETQYF. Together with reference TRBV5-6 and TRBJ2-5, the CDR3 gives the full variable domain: DAGVTQSPTHLIKTRGQQVTLRCSPKSGHDTVSWYQQALGQGPQFIFQYYEEEERQRGNFPDRFSGHQFPNYSSELNVNALLLGDSALYLCASSLVHFQETQYFGPGTRLLVL.

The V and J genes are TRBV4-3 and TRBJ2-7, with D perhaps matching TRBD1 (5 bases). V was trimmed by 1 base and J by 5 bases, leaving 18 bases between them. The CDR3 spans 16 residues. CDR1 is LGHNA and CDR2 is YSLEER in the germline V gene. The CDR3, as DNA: TGCGCCAGCAGCCAAGGTAGTGGCCAGGGAAGCAACGAGCAGTACTTC. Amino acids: CASSQGSGQGSNEQYF.

The CDR3 loop is CASRPGSYEQYF. Here the CDR3 DNA reads TGTGCCAGCAGGCCCGGATCGTACGAGCAGTACTTC. V gene TRBV2 combines with J gene TRBJ2-7; D remains ambiguous. CDR3 length equals 12 residues. The V gene's germline CDR1 is SNHLY and CDR2 FYNNEI. V lost 6 bases, J lost 4 bases, and 10 bases lay in between.

In DNA form, the CDR3 reads TGTGCCAGCAGCCCGCAAACCTACGAGCAGTACTTC. It specifies CASSPQTYEQYF. The gene calls are TRBV7-9 and TRBJ2-7, with unresolved D. Germline loops: CDR1 SEHNR, CDR2 FQNEAQ (reference sequence). CDR3 length equals 12 residues. V was shortened by 5 bases and J by 2 bases, with 7 bases between the two germline ends. The whole variable domain, remainder taken from reference TRBV7-9 and TRBJ2-7, is DTGVSQNPRHKITKRGQNVTFRCDPISEHNRLYWYRQTLGQGPEFLTYFQNEAQLEKSRLLSDRFSAERPKGSFSTLEIQRTEQGDSAMYLCASSPQTYEQYFGPGTRLTVT.

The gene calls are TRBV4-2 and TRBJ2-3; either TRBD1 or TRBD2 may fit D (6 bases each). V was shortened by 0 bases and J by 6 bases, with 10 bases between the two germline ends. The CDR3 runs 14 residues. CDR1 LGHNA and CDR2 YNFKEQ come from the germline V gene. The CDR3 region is CASSQEEGGDTQYF. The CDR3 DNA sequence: TGTGCCAGCAGCCAAGAGGAGGGGGGTGATACGCAGTATTTT.

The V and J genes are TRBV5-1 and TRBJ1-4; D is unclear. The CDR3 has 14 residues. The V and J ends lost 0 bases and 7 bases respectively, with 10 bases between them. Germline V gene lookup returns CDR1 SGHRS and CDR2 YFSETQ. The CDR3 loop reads CASSLGGIREKLFF. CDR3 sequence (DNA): TGCGCCAGCAGCTTGGGCGGGATCCGTGAAAAACTGTTTTTT.

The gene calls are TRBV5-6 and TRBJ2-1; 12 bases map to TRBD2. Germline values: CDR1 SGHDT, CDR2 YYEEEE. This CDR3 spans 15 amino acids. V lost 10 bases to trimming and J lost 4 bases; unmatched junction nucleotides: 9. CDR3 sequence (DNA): TGTGCCGCCAGGACTAGCGGGGCCACATACAATGAGCAGTTCTTC. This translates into CAARTSGATYNEQFF.

CDR3 region: CASSLPHIYEQYF. The CDR3 DNA reads as TGTGCCAGCAGTTTACCGCATATTTACGAGCAGTACTTC. The J gene is TRBJ2-7, the V gene TRBV28; D gene unclear. Germline CDR1 is MDHEN and CDR2 is SYDVKM. This CDR3 comprises 13 residues. V was trimmed by 2 bases and J by 4 bases, leaving 9 bases between them.

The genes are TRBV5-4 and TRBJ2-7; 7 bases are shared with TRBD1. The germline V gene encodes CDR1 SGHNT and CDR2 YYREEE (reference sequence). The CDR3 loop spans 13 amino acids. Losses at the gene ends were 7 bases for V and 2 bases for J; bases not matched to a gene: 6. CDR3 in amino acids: CASGLQGTYEQYF. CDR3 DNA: TGTGCCAGCGGATTACAGGGGACCTACGAGCAGTACTTC.

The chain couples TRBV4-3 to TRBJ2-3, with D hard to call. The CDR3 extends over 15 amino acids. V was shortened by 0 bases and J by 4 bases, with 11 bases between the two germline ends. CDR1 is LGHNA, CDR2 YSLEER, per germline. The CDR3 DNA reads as TGCGCCAGCAGCCAAGAAGGCAGTACGGCAGATACGCAGTATTTT. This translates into CASSQEGSTADTQYF.

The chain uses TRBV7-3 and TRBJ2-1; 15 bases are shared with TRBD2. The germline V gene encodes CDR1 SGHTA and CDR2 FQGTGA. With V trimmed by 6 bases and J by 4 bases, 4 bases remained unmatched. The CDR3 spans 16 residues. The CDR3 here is CASRDGTSGGYNEQFF. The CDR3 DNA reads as TGTGCCAGCAGGGATGGGACTAGCGGGGGGTACAATGAGCAGTTCTTC. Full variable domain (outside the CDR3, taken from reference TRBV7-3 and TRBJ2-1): GAGVSQTPSNKVTEKGKYVELRCDPISGHTALYWYRQSLGQGPEFLIYFQGTGAADDSGLPNDRFFAVRPEGSVSTLKIQRTERGDSAVYLCASRDGTSGGYNEQFFGPGTRLTVL.

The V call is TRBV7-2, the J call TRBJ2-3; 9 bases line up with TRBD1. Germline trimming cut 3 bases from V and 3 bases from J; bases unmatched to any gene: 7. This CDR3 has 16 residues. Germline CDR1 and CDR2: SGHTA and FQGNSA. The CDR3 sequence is CASSLRGQGATDTQYF. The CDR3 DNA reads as TGTGCCAGCAGCTTGCGGGGACAGGGTGCAACAGATACGCAGTATTTT. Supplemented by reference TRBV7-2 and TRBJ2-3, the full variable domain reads GAGVSQSPSNKVTEKGKDVELRCDPISGHTALYWYRQSLGQGLEFLIYFQGNSAPDKSGLPSDRFSAERTGGSVSTLTIQRTQQEDSAVYLCASSLRGQGATDTQYFGPGTRLTVL.

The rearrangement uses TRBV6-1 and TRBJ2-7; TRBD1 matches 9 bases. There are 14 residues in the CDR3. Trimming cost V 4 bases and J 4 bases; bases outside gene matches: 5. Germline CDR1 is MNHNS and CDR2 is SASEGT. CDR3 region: CASSGDRETYEQYF. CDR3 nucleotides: TGTGCCAGCAGTGGGGACAGGGAAACGTACGAGCAGTACTTC.